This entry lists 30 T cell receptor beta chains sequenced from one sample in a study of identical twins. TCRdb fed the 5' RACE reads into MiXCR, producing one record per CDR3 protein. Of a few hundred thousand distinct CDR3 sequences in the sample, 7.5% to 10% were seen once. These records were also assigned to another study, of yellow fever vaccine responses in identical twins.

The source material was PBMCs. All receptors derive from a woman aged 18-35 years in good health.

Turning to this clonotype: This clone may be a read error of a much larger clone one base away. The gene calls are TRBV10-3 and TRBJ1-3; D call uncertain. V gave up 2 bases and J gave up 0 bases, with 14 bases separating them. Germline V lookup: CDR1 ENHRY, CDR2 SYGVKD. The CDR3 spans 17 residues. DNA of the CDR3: TGTGCCATCAGTGAGCTGGGCAGTTATGACTCTGGAAACACCATATATTTT. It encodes CAISELGSYDSGNTIYF.

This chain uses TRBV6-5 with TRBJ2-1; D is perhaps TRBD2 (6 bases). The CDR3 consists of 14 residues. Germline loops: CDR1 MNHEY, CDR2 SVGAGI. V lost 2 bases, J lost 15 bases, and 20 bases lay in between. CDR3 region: CASSYDSGPKQWFF. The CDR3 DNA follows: TGTGCCAGCAGTTACGATAGCGGCCCTAAACAATGGTTCTTC.

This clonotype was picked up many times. The CDR3 is CASSLEDNDTQYF. CDR3 DNA sequence: TGTGCCAGCAGCTTAGAGGACAACGATACGCAGTATTTT. The V and J genes are TRBV7-9 and TRBJ2-3; tentative D call: TRBD1 (5 bases). The CDR3 loop spans 13 amino acids. Germline V lookup: CDR1 SEHNR, CDR2 FQNEAQ (reference sequence). V was shortened by 1 base and J by 6 bases, with 8 bases between the two germline ends.

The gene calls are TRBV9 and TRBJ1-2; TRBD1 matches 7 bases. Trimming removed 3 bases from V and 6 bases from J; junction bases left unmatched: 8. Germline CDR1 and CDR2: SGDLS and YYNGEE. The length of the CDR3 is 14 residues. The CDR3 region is CASSAEDRADGYTF. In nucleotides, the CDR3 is TGTGCCAGCAGCGCCGAAGACAGGGCGGATGGCTACACCTTC.

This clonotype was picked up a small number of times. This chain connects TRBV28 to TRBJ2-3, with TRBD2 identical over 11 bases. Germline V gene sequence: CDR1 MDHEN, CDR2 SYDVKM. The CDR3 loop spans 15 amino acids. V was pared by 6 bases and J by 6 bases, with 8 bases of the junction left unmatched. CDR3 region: CASSQLAGEMDTQYF. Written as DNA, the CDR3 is TGTGCCAGCAGCCAACTAGCGGGAGAGATGGATACGCAGTATTTT. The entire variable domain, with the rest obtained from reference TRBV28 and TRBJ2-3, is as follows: DVKVTQSSRYLVKRTGEKVFLECVQDMDHENMFWYRQDPGLGLRLIYFSYDVKMKEKGDIPEGYSVSREKKERFSLILESASTNQTSMYLCASSQLAGEMDTQYFGPGTRLTVL.

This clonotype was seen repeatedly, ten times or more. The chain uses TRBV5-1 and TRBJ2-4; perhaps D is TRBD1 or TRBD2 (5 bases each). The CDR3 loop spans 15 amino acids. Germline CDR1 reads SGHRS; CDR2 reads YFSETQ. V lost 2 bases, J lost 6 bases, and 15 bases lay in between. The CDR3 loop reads CASSLSGSYGNIQYF. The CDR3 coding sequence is TGCGCCAGCAGCTTATCAGGGAGTTACGGAAACATTCAGTACTTC.

The CDR3: CAISGAPKGTGELFF. DNA for the CDR3: TGTGCCATCAGTGGCGCCCCAAAGGGAACCGGGGAGCTGTTTTTT. The rearrangement uses TRBV10-3 and TRBJ2-2; no firm D call. V lost 4 bases and J lost 5, with 14 bases in between. The CDR3 extends over 15 amino acids. Germline CDR1 ENHRY, CDR2 SYGVKD.

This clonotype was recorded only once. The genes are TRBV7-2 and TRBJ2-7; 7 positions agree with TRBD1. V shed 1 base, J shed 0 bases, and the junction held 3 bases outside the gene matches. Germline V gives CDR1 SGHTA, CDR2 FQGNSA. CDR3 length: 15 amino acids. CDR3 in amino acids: CASSLGQGFSYEQYF. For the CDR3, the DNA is TGTGCCAGCAGCTTAGGACAGGGTTTCTCCTACGAGCAGTACTTC.

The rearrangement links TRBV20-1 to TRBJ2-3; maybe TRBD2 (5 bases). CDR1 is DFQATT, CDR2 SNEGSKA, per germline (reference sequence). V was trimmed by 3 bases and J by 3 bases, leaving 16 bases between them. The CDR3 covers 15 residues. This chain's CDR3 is CSARSSEGRTDTQYF. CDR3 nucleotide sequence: TGCAGTGCTAGGTCCTCCGAAGGGAGAACAGATACGCAGTATTTT.

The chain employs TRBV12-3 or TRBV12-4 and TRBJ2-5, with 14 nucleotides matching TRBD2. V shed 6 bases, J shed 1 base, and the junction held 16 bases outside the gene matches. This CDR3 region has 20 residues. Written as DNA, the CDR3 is TGTGCCAGCAGCCGTCTAAGGGGACTAGCGGGGGCGCCCGGCCAAGAGACCCAGTACTTC. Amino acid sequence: CASSRLRGLAGAPGQETQYF.

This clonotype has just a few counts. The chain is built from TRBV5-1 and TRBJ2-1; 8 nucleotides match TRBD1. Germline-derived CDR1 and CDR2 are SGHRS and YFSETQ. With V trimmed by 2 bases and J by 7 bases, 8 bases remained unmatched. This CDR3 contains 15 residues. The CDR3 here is CASSFSGTGTNEQFF. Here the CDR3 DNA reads TGCGCCAGCAGCTTCTCCGGGACAGGTACAAATGAGCAGTTCTTC. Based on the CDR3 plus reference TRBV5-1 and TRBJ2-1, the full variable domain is KAGVTQTPRYLIKTRGQQVTLSCSPISGHRSVSWYQQTPGQGLQFLFEYFSETQRNKGNFPGRFSGRQFSNSRSEMNVSTLELGDSALYLCASSFSGTGTNEQFFGPGTRLTVL.

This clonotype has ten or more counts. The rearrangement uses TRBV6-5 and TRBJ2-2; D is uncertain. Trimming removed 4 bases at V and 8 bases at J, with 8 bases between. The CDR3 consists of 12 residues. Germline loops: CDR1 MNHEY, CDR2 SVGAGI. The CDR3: CASSLIGGELFF. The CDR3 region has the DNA TGTGCCAGCAGTTTAATCGGAGGGGAGCTGTTTTTT.

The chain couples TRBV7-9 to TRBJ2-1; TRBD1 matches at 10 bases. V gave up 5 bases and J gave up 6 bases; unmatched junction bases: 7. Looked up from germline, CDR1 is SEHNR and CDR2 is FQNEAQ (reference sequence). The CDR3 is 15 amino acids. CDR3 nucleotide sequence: TGTGCCAGCAGCCCGCGGGACAGGGGAAGCAATGAGCAGTTCTTC. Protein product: CASSPRDRGSNEQFF.

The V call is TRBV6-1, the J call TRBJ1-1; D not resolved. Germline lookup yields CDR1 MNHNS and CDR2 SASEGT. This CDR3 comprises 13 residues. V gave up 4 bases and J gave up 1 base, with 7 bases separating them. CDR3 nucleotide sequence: TGTGCCAGCAGTGTCAGGAGGAACACTGAAGCTTTCTTT. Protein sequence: CASSVRRNTEAFF.

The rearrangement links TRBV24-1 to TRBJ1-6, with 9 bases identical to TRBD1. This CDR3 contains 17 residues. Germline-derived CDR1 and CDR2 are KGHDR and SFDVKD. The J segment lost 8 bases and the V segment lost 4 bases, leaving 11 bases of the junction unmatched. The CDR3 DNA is TGTGCCACCAGTGACCCGGACACCGGGACAGGGTATTCACCCCTCCACTTT. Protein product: CATSDPDTGTGYSPLHF.

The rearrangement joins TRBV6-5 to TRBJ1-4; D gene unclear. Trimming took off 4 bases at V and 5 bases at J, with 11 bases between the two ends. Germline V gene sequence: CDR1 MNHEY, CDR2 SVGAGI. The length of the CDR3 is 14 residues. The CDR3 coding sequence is TGTGCCAGCAGTTTCCTCACGACCAATGAAAAACTGTTTTTT. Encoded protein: CASSFLTTNEKLFF.

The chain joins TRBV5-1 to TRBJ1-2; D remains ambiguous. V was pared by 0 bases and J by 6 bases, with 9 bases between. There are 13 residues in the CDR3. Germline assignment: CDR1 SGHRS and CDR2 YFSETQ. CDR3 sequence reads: CASSLAASDGYTF. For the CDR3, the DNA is TGCGCCAGCAGCTTGGCGGCCTCTGATGGCTACACCTTC.

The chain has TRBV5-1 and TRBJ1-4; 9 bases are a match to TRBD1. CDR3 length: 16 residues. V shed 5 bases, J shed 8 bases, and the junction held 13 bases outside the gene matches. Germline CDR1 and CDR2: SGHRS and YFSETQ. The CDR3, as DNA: TGCGCCAGCAGTCAAATACCGGGACAGGGATACGAAAAACTGTTTTTT. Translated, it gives CASSQIPGQGYEKLFF.

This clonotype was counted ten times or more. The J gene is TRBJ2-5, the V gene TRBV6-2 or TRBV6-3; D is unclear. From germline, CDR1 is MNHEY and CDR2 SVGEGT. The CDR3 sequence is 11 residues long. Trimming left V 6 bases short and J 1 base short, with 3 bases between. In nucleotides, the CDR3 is TGTGCCAGCAGGCTCCAAGAGACCCAGTACTTC. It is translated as CASRLQETQYF.

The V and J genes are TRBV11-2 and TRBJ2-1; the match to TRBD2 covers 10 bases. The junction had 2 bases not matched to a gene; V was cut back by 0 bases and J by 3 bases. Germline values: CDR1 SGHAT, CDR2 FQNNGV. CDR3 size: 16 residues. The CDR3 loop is CASSLEAGGLYNEQFF. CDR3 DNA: TGTGCCAGCAGCTTAGAAGCGGGGGGGCTCTACAATGAGCAGTTCTTC.

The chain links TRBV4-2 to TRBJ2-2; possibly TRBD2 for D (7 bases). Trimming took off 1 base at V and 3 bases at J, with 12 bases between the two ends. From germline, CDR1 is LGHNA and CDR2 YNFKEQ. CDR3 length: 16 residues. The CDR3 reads CASSQAGGADTGELFF. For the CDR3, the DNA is TGTGCCAGCAGCCAAGCTGGGGGGGCCGACACCGGGGAGCTGTTTTTT.

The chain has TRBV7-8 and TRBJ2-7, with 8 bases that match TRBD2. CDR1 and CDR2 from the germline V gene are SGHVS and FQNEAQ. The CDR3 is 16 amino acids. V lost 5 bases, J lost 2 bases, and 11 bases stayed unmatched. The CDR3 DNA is TGTGCCAGCAGCCCCGCGGGGAGCGGGGGTCCCTACGAGCAGTACTTC. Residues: CASSPAGSGGPYEQYF. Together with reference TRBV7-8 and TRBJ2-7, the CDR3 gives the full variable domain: GAGVSQSPRYKVAKRGQDVALRCDPISGHVSLFWYQQALGQGPEFLTYFQNEAQLDKSGLPSDRFFAERPEGSVSTLKIQRTQQEDSAVYLCASSPAGSGGPYEQYFGPGTRLTVT.

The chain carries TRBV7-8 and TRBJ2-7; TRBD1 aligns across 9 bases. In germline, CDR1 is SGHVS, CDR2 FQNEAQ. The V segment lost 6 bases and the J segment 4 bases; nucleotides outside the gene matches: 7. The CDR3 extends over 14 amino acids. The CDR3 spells CASRPRQGEYEQYF. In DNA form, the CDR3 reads TGTGCCAGCAGGCCTAGACAGGGGGAATACGAGCAGTACTTC. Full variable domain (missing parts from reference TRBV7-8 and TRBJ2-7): GAGVSQSPRYKVAKRGQDVALRCDPISGHVSLFWYQQALGQGPEFLTYFQNEAQLDKSGLPSDRFFAERPEGSVSTLKIQRTQQEDSAVYLCASRPRQGEYEQYFGPGTRLTVT.

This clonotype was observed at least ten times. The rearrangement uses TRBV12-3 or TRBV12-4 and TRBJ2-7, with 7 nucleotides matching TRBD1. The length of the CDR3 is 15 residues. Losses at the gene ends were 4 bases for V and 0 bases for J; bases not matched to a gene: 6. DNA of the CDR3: TGTGCCAGCAGTTCCGGGACAGAGAGCTCCTACGAGCAGTACTTC. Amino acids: CASSSGTESSYEQYF.

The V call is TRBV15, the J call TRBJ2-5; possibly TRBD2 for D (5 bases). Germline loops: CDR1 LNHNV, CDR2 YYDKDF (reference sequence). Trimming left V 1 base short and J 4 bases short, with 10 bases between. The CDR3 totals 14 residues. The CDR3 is CATSRGVGIETQYF. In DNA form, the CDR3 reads TGTGCCACCAGCAGAGGAGTCGGGATAGAGACCCAGTACTTC.

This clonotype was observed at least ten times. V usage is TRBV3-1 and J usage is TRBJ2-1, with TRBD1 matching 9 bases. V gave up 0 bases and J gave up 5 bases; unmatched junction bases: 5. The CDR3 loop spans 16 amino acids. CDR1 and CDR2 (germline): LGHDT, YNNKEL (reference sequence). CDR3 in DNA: TGTGCCAGCAGCCAAGATCGGGGACAGGGAAACAATGAGCAGTTCTTC. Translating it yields CASSQDRGQGNNEQFF.

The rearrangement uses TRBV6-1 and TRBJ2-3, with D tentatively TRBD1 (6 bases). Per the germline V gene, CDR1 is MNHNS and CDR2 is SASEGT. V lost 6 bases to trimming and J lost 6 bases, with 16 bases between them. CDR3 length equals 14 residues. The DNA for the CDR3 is TGTGCCAGCAGGGACAGCCAGCCACCCGATACGCAGTATTTT. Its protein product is CASRDSQPPDTQYF.

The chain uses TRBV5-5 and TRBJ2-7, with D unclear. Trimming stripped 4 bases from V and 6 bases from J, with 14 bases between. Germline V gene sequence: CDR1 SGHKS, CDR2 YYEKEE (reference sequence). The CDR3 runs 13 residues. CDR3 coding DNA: TGTGCCAGCAGCCTGGGTGTACGCTCCGAGCAGTACTTC. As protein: CASSLGVRSEQYF.

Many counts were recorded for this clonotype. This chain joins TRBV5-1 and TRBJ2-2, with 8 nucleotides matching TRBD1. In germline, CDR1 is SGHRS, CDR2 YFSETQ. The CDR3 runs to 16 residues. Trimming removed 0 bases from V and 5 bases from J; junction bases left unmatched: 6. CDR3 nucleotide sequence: TGCGCCAGCAGCTTGGCGGGACAGGTGTCAACCGGGGAGCTGTTTTTT. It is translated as CASSLAGQVSTGELFF. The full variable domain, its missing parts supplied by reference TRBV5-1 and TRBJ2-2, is KAGVTQTPRYLIKTRGQQVTLSCSPISGHRSVSWYQQTPGQGLQFLFEYFSETQRNKGNFPGRFSGRQFSNSRSEMNVSTLELGDSALYLCASSLAGQVSTGELFFGEGSRLTVL.

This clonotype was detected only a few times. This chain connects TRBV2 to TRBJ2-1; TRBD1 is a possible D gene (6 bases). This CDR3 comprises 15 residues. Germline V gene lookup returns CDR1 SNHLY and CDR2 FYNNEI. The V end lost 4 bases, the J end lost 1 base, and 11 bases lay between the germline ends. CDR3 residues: CASSATRGSYNEQFF. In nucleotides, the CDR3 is TGTGCCAGCAGTGCGACCAGGGGTTCCTACAATGAGCAGTTCTTC.